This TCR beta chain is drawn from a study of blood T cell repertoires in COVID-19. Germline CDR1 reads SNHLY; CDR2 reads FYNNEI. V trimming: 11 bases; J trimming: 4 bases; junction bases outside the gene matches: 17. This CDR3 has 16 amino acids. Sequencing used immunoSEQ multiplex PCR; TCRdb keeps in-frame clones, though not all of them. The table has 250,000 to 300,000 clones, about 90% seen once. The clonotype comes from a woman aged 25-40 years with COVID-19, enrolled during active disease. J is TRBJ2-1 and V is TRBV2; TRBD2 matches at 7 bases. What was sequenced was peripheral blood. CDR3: CAWGDSRRGIYNEQFF. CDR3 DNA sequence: TGTGCCTGGGGCGACTCGCGGCGGGGGATATACAATGAGCAGTTCTTC.